This T cell receptor (beta chain) was profiled in a study of blood T cell repertoires in COVID-19. In the study overall: Whether acute or convalescent, the COVID-19 samples came from the United States, Italy and Spain. Sources were T cells, B-cell-depleted T cells, or PBMCs; the material itself was cDNA or gDNA.

V was cut by 2 bases and J by 0 bases, with 12 bases left in between. Germline-derived CDR1 and CDR2 are SGHKS and YYEKEE (reference sequence). The CDR3 consists of 15 residues. In the original workflow: Estimation of nucleated cell counts relied on the amplification of reference gene primers. Measured with immunoSEQ multiplex PCR; TCRdb has only the in-frame clones, and not every one. V and J calls and clone size come straight from that table; D and trimming were deduced from the DNA. This sample has about 180,000 clones, with 60% to 80% found just once. V is TRBV5-5 and J is TRBJ2-7, with TRBD1 as a possible D gene (6 bases). The sample was peripheral blood. This clonotype was obtained from a woman between 70 and 85 years old with acute or convalescent COVID-19. The CDR3: CASSFAGDTSYEQYF. The CDR3 DNA follows: TGTGCCAGCAGCTTTGCCGGGGACACCTCCTACGAGCAGTACTTC.